A selection of T cell receptor beta chains follows, all from one sample in a study of cytomegalovirus exposure and HLA in healthy donors. Clones were sequenced by immunoSEQ multiplex PCR, and TCRdb holds only the in-frame ones, with some missing. This repertoire shows roughly 100,000 clones, around 63% found once; its top ten account for approximately 3%. Sample: PBMCs. The receptors originated from a man younger than 40 in good health and CMV-seronegative. The CDR3 runs from the conserved cysteine through the conserved F or W. D genes are given only for firm matches. Size tells how often a clone was seen (once, few, many) or the class of an expanded clone, and some rows leave it out.

TRBV12-2	TRBJ2-7	.	.	TGTGCAAGTCGCTTAAAGGCGCAGGGGGGAGATCTATTCTACGAGCAGTACTTC	CASRLKAQGGDLFYEQYF
TRBV18	TRBJ1-1	TRBD1	.	TGTGCCAGCTCACCAAGACTACAGGGGGCCCCCGTGGCTGAAGCTTTCTTT	CASSPRLQGAPVAEAFF
TRBV5-1	TRBJ2-7	TRBD2	.	TGCGCCAGCAGCTGGGGACTAGCGGGAGGTTACTCCTACGAGCAGTACTTC	CASSWGLAGGYSYEQYF
TRBV4-2	TRBJ1-4	TRBD1	.	TGTGCCAGCAGCCAAGAGGGTCCGGGACAGGGATATGAAAAACTGTTTTTT	CASSQEGPGQGYEKLFF
TRBV6-6	TRBJ2-7	TRBD1	.	TGTGCCAGCAGTACCGACAGGGGGGCCTACGAGCAGTACTTC	CASSTDRGAYEQYF
TRBV7-3	TRBJ2-7	TRBD1	.	TGTGCCAGCAGCTTCACTCCTACAGGGGGGGAGCAGTACTTC	CASSFTPTGGEQYF
TRBV14	TRBJ2-7	TRBD2	.	TGTGCCAGCAGCCTGGGACTAGCGGGAACCTACGAGCAGTACTTC	CASSLGLAGTYEQYF
TRBV6-6	TRBJ2-1	.	few	TGTGCCAGCAGTTCGCCCCCTAGGTACAATGAGCAGTTCTTC	CASSSPPRYNEQFF
TRBV5-4	TRBJ2-7	TRBD1	few	TGTGCCAGCAGCCACCGGGACAGATATTACGAGCAGTACTTC	CASSHRDRYYEQYF
TRBV5-5	TRBJ1-2	TRBD1	once	TGTGCCAGCAGCTTGGGAATTGGAGGGACAGGTTCATATGGCTACACCTTC	CASSLGIGGTGSYGYTF
TRBV19	TRBJ2-2	TRBD1	.	TGTGCCAGTAGTGCACTCTACGACAGGGTGGGGAACACCGGGGAGCTGTTTTTT	CASSALYDRVGNTGELFF
TRBV2	TRBJ2-2	TRBD2	.	TGTGCCAGCAGTGAAGTTAGGGGAGGGGTCGAGCTGTTTTTT	CASSEVRGGVELFF
TRBV19	TRBJ1-5	.	.	TGTGCCAGTAGATGGCCCGGGGGAAATCAACCCCAGCATTTT	CASRWPGGNQPQHF
TRBV4-2	TRBJ2-3	TRBD2	.	TGTGCCAGCAGCCGTAGACGGGCGACTAGCGGGGAAGATACGCAGTATTTT	CASSRRRATSGEDTQYF
TRBV28	TRBJ2-7	TRBD1	.	TGTGCCACTACGACAGGGTCCTCCTACGAGCAGTACTTC	CATTTGSSYEQYF
TRBV20-1	TRBJ1-1	.	.	TGCAGTGCTAGCCCCCAGACTGAAGCTTTCTTT	CSASPQTEAFF
TRBV5-3	TRBJ1-4	.	.	TGTGCCAGAAGCTTGTGCAGGTCCTTTAATGAAAAACTGTTTTTT	CARSLCRSFNEKLFF
TRBV19	TRBJ1-5	TRBD1	once	TGTGCCAGTAGTAGAGACAGGGGTGGAAATCAGCCCCAGCATTTT	CASSRDRGGNQPQHF
TRBV2	TRBJ2-1	.	.	TGTGCCAGCAAAGGGACGACGGGAGTCAATGAGCAGTTCTTC	CASKGTTGVNEQFF
TRBV6-1	TRBJ2-7	.	few	TGTGCCAGCAGTGGTTTAGGGAGCTCCTACGAGCAGTACTTC	CASSGLGSSYEQYF
TRBV19	TRBJ2-7	TRBD1	once	TGTGCCAGTAGAAAGACAGGGGCCGGGGAGCAGTACTTC	CASRKTGAGEQYF
TRBV28	TRBJ1-5	TRBD1	.	TGTGCCAGCAGTCCGACAGGGGATCAGCCCCAGCATTTT	CASSPTGDQPQHF
TRBV5-4	TRBJ2-3	TRBD1	.	TGTGCCAGCAGCAGGGACAGGGCGGGAGATACGCAGTATTTT	CASSRDRAGDTQYF
TRBV11-3	TRBJ2-1	TRBD2	.	TGTGCCAGCAGCCAGACCGGGACTAGCTCTAATGAGCAGTTCTTC	CASSQTGTSSNEQFF
TRBV29-1	TRBJ2-7	.	.	TGCAGTGGGGGGAGCCGCTACGAGCAGTACTTC	CSGGSRYEQYF
TRBV7-2	TRBJ2-5	.	.	TGTGCCAGCAGCTCAGGGGAATCAGGGCTACAAGAGACCCAGTACTTC	CASSSGESGLQETQYF
TRBV19	TRBJ2-2	.	.	TGTGCCAGTAGTATCGGGGGATCGCAGCTGAACACCGGGGAGCTGTTTTTT	CASSIGGSQLNTGELFF
TRBV11-1	TRBJ1-1	.	.	TGTGCCAGCAGCTTACCAGGGTTCGGCACTGAAGCTTTCTTT	CASSLPGFGTEAFF
TRBV28	TRBJ2-7	.	once	TGTGCCAGCAAGCCGCGACTCTACGAGCAGTACTTC	CASKPRLYEQYF
TRBV15	TRBJ2-7	TRBD1	.	TGTGCCACCAGCAGGGACAGGGCACACGAGCAGTACTTC	CATSRDRAHEQYF
TRBV28	TRBJ2-7	TRBD2	few	TGTGCCAGCAGCCGCGGGACTAGCGGGAGTTACGAGCAGTACTTC	CASSRGTSGSYEQYF
TRBV19	TRBJ2-1	TRBD2	.	TGTGCCAGTAGTATCCTCACGGGAGGCGCCCCGCGGCAGTTCTTC	CASSILTGGAPRQFF
TRBV4-2	TRBJ2-6	.	few	TGTGCCAGCAGCCAAGATGGCCGGGTCTCTGGGGCCAACGTCCTGACTTTC	CASSQDGRVSGANVLTF
TRBV6-6	TRBJ2-7	TRBD1	.	TGTGCCAGCAGCCCAGGACAGGGGACATCCTACGAGCAGTACTTC	CASSPGQGTSYEQYF
TRBV5-1	TRBJ2-3	TRBD2	.	TGCGCCAGCAGCTTGGCGAGGGGACTAGTGCCAGATACGCAGTATTTT	CASSLARGLVPDTQYF
TRBV4-2	TRBJ2-7	TRBD2	.	TGTGCCAGCAGGATGACTAGCGGGAGTCAGCAGTACTTC	CASRMTSGSQQYF
TRBV18	TRBJ2-1	TRBD2	.	TGTGCCAGCTCACCATTAGCTCCGTCCGCTAGCGGGAGTGAGCAGTTCTTC	CASSPLAPSASGSEQFF